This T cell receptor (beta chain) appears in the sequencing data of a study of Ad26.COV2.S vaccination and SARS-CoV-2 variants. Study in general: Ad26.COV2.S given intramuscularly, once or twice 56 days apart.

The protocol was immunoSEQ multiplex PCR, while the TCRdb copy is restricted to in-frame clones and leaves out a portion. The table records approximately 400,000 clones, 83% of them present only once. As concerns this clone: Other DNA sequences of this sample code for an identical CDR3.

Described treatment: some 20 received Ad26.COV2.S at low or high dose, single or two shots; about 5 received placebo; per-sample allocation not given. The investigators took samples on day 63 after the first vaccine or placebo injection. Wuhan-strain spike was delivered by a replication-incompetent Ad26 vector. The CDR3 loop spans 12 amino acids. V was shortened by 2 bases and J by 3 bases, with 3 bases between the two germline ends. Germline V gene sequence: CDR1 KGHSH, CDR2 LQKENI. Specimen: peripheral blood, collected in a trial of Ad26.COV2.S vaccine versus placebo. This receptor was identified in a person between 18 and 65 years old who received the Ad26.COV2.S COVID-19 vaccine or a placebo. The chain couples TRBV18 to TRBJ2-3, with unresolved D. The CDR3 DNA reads TGTGCCAGCTCACCAAGGACAGATACGCAGTATTTT. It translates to CASSPRTDTQYF.